The entry that follows covers one T cell receptor (beta chain) sequence. Original methodology: Amplified reference gene primers provided the basis for estimating nucleated cell counts. Libraries were prepared by immunoSEQ multiplex PCR; TCRdb keeps only in-frame clonotypes and omits some of them. The V and J calls and the clone size are those of that table, but D and trimming were determined from the DNA. The sample consists of roughly 240,000 clones, 82% of them appearing once. This record comes from a study of blood T cell repertoires in COVID-19. Whole-study context: T cells, B-cell-depleted T cells, or PBMCs supplied cDNA or gDNA.

V was pared by 8 bases and J by 3 bases, with 0 bases of the junction left unmatched. CDR3 size: 13 residues. The V gene's germline CDR1 is LNHNV and CDR2 YYDKDF (reference sequence). Source material: peripheral blood. This clonotype was sampled from a woman aged 80 or older with acute or convalescent COVID-19. This rearrangement joins TRBV15 to TRBJ2-6; 8 nucleotides match TRBD2. The CDR3 bases are TGTGCCACCGCGGGAGGTGGGGCCAACGTCCTGACTTTC. This encodes CATAGGGANVLTF.